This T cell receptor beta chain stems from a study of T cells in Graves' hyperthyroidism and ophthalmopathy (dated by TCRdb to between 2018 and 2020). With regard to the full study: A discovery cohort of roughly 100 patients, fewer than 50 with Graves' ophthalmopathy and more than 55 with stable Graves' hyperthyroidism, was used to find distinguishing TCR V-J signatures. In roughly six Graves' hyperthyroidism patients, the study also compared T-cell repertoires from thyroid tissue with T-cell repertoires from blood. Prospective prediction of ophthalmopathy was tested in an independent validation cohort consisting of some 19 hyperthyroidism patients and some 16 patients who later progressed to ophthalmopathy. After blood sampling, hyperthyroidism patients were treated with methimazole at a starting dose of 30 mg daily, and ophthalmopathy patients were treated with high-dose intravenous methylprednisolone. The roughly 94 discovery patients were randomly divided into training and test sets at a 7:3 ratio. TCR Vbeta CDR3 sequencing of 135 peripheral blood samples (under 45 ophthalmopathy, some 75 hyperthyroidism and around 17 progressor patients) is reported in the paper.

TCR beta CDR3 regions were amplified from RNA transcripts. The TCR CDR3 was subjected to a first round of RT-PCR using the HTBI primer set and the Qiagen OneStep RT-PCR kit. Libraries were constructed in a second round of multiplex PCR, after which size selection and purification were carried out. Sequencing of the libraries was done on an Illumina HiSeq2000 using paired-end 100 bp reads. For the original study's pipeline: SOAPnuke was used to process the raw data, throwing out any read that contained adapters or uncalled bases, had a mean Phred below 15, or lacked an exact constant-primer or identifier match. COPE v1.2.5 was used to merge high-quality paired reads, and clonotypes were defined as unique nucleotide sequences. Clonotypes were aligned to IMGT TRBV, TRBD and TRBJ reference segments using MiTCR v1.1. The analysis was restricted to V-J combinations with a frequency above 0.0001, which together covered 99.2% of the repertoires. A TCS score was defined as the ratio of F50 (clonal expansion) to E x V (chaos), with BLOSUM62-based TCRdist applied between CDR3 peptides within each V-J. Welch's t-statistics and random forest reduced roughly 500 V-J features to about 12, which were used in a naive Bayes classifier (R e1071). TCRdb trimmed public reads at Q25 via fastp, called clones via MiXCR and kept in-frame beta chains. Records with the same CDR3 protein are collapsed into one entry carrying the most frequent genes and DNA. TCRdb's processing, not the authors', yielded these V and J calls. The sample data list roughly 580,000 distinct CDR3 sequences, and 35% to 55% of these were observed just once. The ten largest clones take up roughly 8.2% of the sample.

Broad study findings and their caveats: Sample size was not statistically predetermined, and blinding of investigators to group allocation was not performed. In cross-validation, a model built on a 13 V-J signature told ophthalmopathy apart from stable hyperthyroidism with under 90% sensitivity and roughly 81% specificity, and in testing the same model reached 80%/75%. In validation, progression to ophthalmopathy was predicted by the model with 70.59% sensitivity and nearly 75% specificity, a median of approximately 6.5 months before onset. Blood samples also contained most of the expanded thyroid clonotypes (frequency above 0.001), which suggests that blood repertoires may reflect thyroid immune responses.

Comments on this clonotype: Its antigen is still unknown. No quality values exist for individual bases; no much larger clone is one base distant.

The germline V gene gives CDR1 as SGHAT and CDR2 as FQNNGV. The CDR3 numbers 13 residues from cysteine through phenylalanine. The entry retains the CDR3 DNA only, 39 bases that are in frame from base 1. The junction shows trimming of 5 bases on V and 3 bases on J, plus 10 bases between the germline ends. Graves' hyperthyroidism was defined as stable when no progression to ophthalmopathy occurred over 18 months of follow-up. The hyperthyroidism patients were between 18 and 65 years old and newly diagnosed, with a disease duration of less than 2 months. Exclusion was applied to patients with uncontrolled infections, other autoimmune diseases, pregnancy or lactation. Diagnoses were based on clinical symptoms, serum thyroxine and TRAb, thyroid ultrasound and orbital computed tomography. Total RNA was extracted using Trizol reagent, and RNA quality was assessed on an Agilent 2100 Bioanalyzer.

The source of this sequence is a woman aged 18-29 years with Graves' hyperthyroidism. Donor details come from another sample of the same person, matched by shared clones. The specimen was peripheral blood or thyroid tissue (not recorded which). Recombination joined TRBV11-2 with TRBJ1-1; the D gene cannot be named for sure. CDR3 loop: CASSPYSDTEAFF. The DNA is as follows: TGTGCCAGCAGCCCCTATAGCGACACTGAAGCTTTCTTT.